The rows below give T cell receptor beta chains drawn from one sample of a study of T cells in localized non-small cell lung cancer. TCRdb's copy holds only in-frame clones and misses some; the assay was immunoSEQ multiplex PCR. The table includes around 92,000 clones, approximately 90% detected once. The starting material was PBMCs, obtained before any cancer treatment. The receptors shown here come from a woman aged 35 to 75 with stage II squamous cell lung carcinoma. The CDR3 runs from the conserved cysteine through the conserved F or W.

v_call: TRBV6-1; j_call: TRBJ1-1; cdr3_aa: CASSPRTGNTEAFF
v_call: TRBV4-2; j_call: TRBJ2-1; cdr3_aa: CASSQEKRAYNNEQFF
v_call: TRBV6-5; j_call: TRBJ1-4; cdr3_aa: CASRPSGGPNEKLFF
v_call: TRBV19; j_call: TRBJ2-7; cdr3_aa: CASRGQGTPYEQYF
v_call: TRBV7-2; j_call: TRBJ1-1; cdr3_aa: CASSTGTGGIRGTEAFF
v_call: TRBV7-9; j_call: TRBJ2-7; cdr3_aa: CASSPIYEQYF
v_call: TRBV9; j_call: TRBJ2-5; cdr3_aa: CASSVVASGTETQYF
v_call: TRBV10-3; j_call: TRBJ2-4; cdr3_aa: CAISEGAGMGIQYF
v_call: TRBV29-1; j_call: TRBJ2-3; cdr3_aa: CSVLLRLAVITDTQYF
v_call: TRBV28; j_call: TRBJ1-1; cdr3_aa: CASSPLDALKNTEAFF
v_call: TRBV6-1; j_call: TRBJ2-1; cdr3_aa: CASSLGGVYNEQFF
v_call: TRBV2; j_call: TRBJ1-1; cdr3_aa: CASSGGGRGGGGTEAFF
v_call: TRBV19; j_call: TRBJ1-5; cdr3_aa: CASSDPIQGNSNQPQHF
v_call: TRBV14; j_call: TRBJ2-2; cdr3_aa: CASSLRAGPGELFF
v_call: TRBV4-1; j_call: TRBJ2-1; cdr3_aa: CASSQTPLGAGGRNEQFF
v_call: TRBV30; j_call: TRBJ1-2; cdr3_aa: CAWSVAGDYGYTF
v_call: TRBV2; j_call: TRBJ1-1; cdr3_aa: CASRRLTGGIGSTEAFF
v_call: TRBV19; j_call: TRBJ2-7; cdr3_aa: CASKYRGSSYEQYF
v_call: TRBV14; j_call: TRBJ1-1; cdr3_aa: CASSQVQLNTEAFF
v_call: TRBV28; j_call: TRBJ1-5; cdr3_aa: CATTLYGDFSNQPQHF
v_call: TRBV5-1; j_call: TRBJ2-2; cdr3_aa: CATREFTDTGELFF
v_call: TRBV2; j_call: TRBJ1-1; cdr3_aa: CASSDLVTTERGTEAFF
v_call: TRBV11-3; j_call: TRBJ2-7; cdr3_aa: CASSLKTGYEQYF
v_call: TRBV5-6; j_call: TRBJ1-1; cdr3_aa: CASSPRVENFDTEAFF
v_call: TRBV5-1; j_call: TRBJ2-5; cdr3_aa: CASSPSGGGETQYF
v_call: TRBV5-4; j_call: TRBJ2-1; cdr3_aa: CASSPERYYNEQFF
v_call: TRBV14; j_call: TRBJ1-2; cdr3_aa: CASSQKIGEGYTF
v_call: TRBV2; j_call: TRBJ2-5; cdr3_aa: CASSDRPTPGTQYF
v_call: TRBV30; j_call: TRBJ1-3; cdr3_aa: CAWDRLTGNTIYF
v_call: TRBV29-1; j_call: TRBJ1-2; cdr3_aa: CSVEEGLHGYTF
v_call: TRBV27; j_call: TRBJ1-1; cdr3_aa: CASSFQRGTEAFF
v_call: TRBV25-1; j_call: TRBJ2-1; cdr3_aa: CASSADSYNEQFF
v_call: TRBV6-6; j_call: TRBJ2-7; cdr3_aa: CASSYSNGEQYF
v_call: TRBV6-5; j_call: TRBJ1-1; cdr3_aa: CASRRGQGSLRAFF
v_call: TRBV11-3; j_call: TRBJ2-7; cdr3_aa: CASSYPTGEQYF
v_call: TRBV14; j_call: TRBJ2-7; cdr3_aa: CASSQARGSSYEQYF
v_call: TRBV20-1; j_call: TRBJ1-1; cdr3_aa: CSAGTYTEAFF
v_call: TRBV6-1; j_call: TRBJ2-1; cdr3_aa: CASSAGPPYNEQFF
v_call: TRBV19; j_call: TRBJ1-1; cdr3_aa: CASSIDPGQGGPEAFF
v_call: TRBV7-2; j_call: TRBJ1-1; cdr3_aa: CASSLAQNTEAFF
v_call: TRBV29-1; j_call: TRBJ1-1; cdr3_aa: CSVRGGEGALVGAFF
v_call: TRBV7-2; j_call: TRBJ1-5; cdr3_aa: CASSSGPSNQPQHF
v_call: TRBV2; j_call: TRBJ2-2; cdr3_aa: CASSESGNTGELFF
v_call: TRBV7-9; j_call: TRBJ2-7; cdr3_aa: CASSSGQRGLAASYEQYF
v_call: TRBV10-3; j_call: TRBJ2-7; cdr3_aa: CAISGTPGKYEQYF
v_call: TRBV7-8; j_call: TRBJ1-5; cdr3_aa: CASSPRTDEGLLQPQHF
v_call: TRBV27; j_call: TRBJ2-6; cdr3_aa: CASSTILARAGANVLTF
v_call: TRBV29-1; j_call: TRBJ1-1; cdr3_aa: CSVGRLFMGTEAFF
v_call: TRBV6-4; j_call: TRBJ2-1; cdr3_aa: CASSDFRLLEVSYNEQFF
v_call: TRBV6-1; j_call: TRBJ2-4; cdr3_aa: CASRGTSVNIQYF
v_call: TRBV6-1; j_call: TRBJ2-3; cdr3_aa: CASREWPDTQYF
v_call: TRBV7-9; j_call: TRBJ2-3; cdr3_aa: CASGLTDTQYF
v_call: TRBV19; j_call: TRBJ1-1; cdr3_aa: CASFGRLNTEAFF